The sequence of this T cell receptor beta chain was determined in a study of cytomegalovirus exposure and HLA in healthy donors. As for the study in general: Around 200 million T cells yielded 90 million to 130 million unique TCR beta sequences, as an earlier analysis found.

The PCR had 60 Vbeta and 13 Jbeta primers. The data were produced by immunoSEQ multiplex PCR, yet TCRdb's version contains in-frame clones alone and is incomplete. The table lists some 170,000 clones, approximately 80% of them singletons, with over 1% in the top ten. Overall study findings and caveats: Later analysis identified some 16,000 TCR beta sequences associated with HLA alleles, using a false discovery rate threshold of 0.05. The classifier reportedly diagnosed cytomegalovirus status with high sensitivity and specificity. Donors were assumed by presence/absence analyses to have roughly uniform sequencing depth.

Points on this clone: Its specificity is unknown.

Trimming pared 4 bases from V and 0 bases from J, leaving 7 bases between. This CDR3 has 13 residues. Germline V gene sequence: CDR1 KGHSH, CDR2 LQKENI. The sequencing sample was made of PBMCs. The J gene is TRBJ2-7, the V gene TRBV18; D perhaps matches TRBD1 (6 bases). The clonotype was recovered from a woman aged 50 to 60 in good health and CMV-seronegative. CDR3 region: CASSRDTSYEQYF. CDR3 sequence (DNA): TGTGCCAGCTCACGGGACACCTCCTACGAGCAGTACTTC.